The 29 T cell receptor beta chains below all came from one sample that was sequenced in a study of control samples from healthy donors and cancer patients. TCRdb's copy holds only in-frame clones and misses some; the assay was immunoSEQ multiplex PCR. The sample has about 110,000 clones, less than 95% seen once; the top ten hold under 4.5%. Sequences were obtained from blood. The receptors were gathered from a human donor in good health. The donor label of this sample is uncertain.

This clone has just one count. The chain uses TRBV9 and TRBJ2-2; TRBD2 matches 10 bases. The germline gives CDR1 SGDLS, CDR2 YYNGEE. V lost 4 bases and J lost 1; bases outside the gene matches: 4. This CDR3 has 16 residues. CDR3 coding DNA: TGTGCCAGCAGCACTACTAGCGGGGTGAACACCGGGGAGCTGTTTTTT. It encodes CASSTTSGVNTGELFF.

The genes are TRBV9 and TRBJ2-2, with D hard to call. Germline loops: CDR1 SGDLS, CDR2 YYNGEE. The germline V and J ends were trimmed by 3 bases and 1 base, with 13 bases remaining between them. The length of the CDR3 is 16 residues. CDR3 in amino acids: CASSAGRMKNTGELFF. Here the CDR3 DNA reads TGTGCCAGCAGCGCAGGACGGATGAAGAACACCGGGGAGCTGTTTTTT.

The chain employs TRBV6-5 and TRBJ1-1, with D tentatively TRBD1 (5 bases). The germline V gene encodes CDR1 MNHEY and CDR2 SVGAGI. V was pared by 6 bases and J by 1 base, with 9 bases between. The CDR3 has 13 residues. CDR3 coding DNA: TGTGCCAGCAGGAGGCAGGGGAACACTGAAGCTTTCTTT. This gives the protein CASRRQGNTEAFF.

The gene calls are TRBV10-3 and TRBJ1-3; D call uncertain. The ends were cut back, 2 bases at V and 0 bases at J, with 5 bases in the middle. The CDR3 sequence is 14 residues long. The germline V gene encodes CDR1 ENHRY and CDR2 SYGVKD. CDR3 region: CAISEGGSGNTIYF. In DNA, the CDR3 is TGTGCCATCAGTGAGGGTGGCTCTGGAAACACCATATATTTT.

The J gene is TRBJ2-2, the V gene TRBV21-1; the table's D gene call, TRBD2, was not cross checked with the DNA. TRBV21-1 corresponds to a pseudogene. This CDR3 has 14 residues. DNA of the CDR3: TGTGCCAGCAGCCCCCCCCCGAGCTACGGGGAGCTGTTTTTT. Translated: CASSPPPSYGELFF.

V is TRBV27 and J is TRBJ2-5; D may be TRBD2 (6 bases). The ends were cut back, 7 bases at V and 2 bases at J, with 14 bases in the middle. CDR1 and CDR2 from the germline V gene are MNHEY and SMNVEV (reference sequence). CDR3 size: 14 residues. CDR3 loop: CASKTSTSQETQYF. For the CDR3, the DNA is TGTGCCAGCAAAACTAGCACAAGTCAAGAGACCCAGTACTTC.

J is TRBJ1-1 and V is TRBV5-1; TRBD1 matches at 9 bases. The CDR3 sequence is 14 residues long. After removal of 2 bases from V and 4 bases from J, the junction contained 3 bases not matched to a gene. Germline V gives CDR1 SGHRS, CDR2 YFSETQ. The CDR3 spells CASSLQGASTEAFF. DNA of the CDR3: TGCGCCAGCAGCTTACAGGGGGCGAGCACTGAAGCTTTCTTT.

The CDR3 here is CATGNGTGGDQPQHF. As DNA, the CDR3 is TGTGCCACCGGGAATGGGACAGGGGGCGATCAGCCCCAGCATTTT. The V and J genes are TRBV21-1 and TRBJ1-5; TRBD1 is the table's D call and was not checked against the DNA. TRBV21-1 is a recognized pseudogene. The CDR3 sequence is 15 residues long.

V usage is TRBV5-4 and J usage is TRBJ2-4, with TRBD2 matching 10 bases. J was trimmed by 7 bases and V by 4 bases; bases with no gene match: 8. CDR1 and CDR2 from the germline V gene are SGHNT and YYREEE (reference sequence). There are 15 residues in the CDR3. CDR3 loop: CASSPYTSGENIQYF. The DNA of the CDR3 is TGTGCCAGCAGCCCATATACTAGCGGGGAGAACATTCAGTACTTC.

The chain has TRBV23-1 and TRBJ2-7; TRBD1 matches 9 bases. TRBV23-1 is sorted into the ORF group, with uncertain function. The CDR3 has 15 amino acids. The J segment lost 6 bases and the V segment lost 3 bases, leaving 9 bases of the junction unmatched. The CDR3 is CASSHLTGGRVEQYV. The CDR3, as DNA: TGCGCCAGCAGTCATTTGACAGGGGGGCGGGTCGAGCAGTACGTC.

The chain employs TRBV24-1 and TRBJ1-5; D may be TRBD1 (6 bases). V was shortened by 4 bases and J by 6 bases, with 12 bases between the two germline ends. CDR1 is KGHDR and CDR2 is SFDVKD in the germline V gene. CDR3 size: 14 residues. CDR3 loop: CATSENRAGQPQHF. In DNA form, the CDR3 reads TGTGCCACCAGTGAAAACAGGGCGGGTCAGCCCCAGCATTTT.

This chain links TRBV5-4 with TRBJ2-5; D tentatively fits TRBD1 or TRBD2 (5 bases each). The germline CDR1 and CDR2 sequences are SGHNT and YYREEE (reference sequence). V lost 4 bases and J lost 5, with 12 bases in between. CDR3 length equals 13 residues. CDR3 in DNA: TGTGCCAGCAGCCTAGGCTGGGGGGAGACCCAGTACTTC. This codes for CASSLGWGETQYF. The whole variable domain, filled in from reference TRBV5-4 and TRBJ2-5, reads ETGVTQSPTHLIKTRGQQVTLRCSSQSGHNTVSWYQQALGQGPQFIFQYYREEENGRGNFPPRFSGLQFPNYSSELNVNALELDDSALYLCASSLGWGETQYFGPGTRLLVL.

The V gene is TRBV20-1, the J gene TRBJ2-7, with 7 bases lining up with TRBD1. The CDR3 is 11 residues long. Germline values: CDR1 DFQATT, CDR2 SNEGSKA (reference sequence). V shed 7 bases, J shed 5 bases, and the junction held 5 bases outside the gene matches. In DNA, the CDR3 is TGCAGTGTTTCGGGACAGCACGAGCAGTACTTC. Amino acid sequence: CSVSGQHEQYF.

The genes are TRBV10-3 and TRBJ2-6; 7 bases agree with TRBD2. Per germline, CDR1 ENHRY and CDR2 SYGVKD. This CDR3 has 17 amino acids. V was clipped by 7 bases and J by 0 bases; unmatched bases: 9. The CDR3 sequence is CAITGGGALSGANVLTF. CDR3 DNA sequence: TGTGCCATCACCGGGGGAGGGGCACTCTCTGGGGCCAACGTCCTGACTTTC.

In regard to this clone: The same CDR3 is also encoded by other DNA sequences in this sample. J is TRBJ1-1 and V is TRBV15; D gene uncertain. This CDR3 is 13 amino acids long. V gave up 0 bases and J gave up 8 bases, with 10 bases separating them. From germline, CDR1 is LNHNV and CDR2 YYDKDF (reference sequence). The CDR3: CATSRDVGREAFF. The CDR3 DNA sequence: TGTGCCACCAGCAGAGATGTGGGAAGGGAAGCTTTCTTT.

The rearrangement joins TRBV10-3 to TRBJ1-1; D is unclear. Germline values: CDR1 ENHRY, CDR2 SYGVKD. The CDR3 sequence is 13 residues long. The V end was cut by 6 bases, the J end by 3 bases, with 11 bases between. The CDR3 is CAIRPGSDTEAFF. The CDR3 DNA follows: TGTGCCATCAGGCCCGGTTCGGACACTGAAGCTTTCTTT.

The chain couples TRBV5-1 to TRBJ2-1, with a tentative D call TRBD2 (6 bases). The V end was cut by 4 bases, the J end by 0 bases, with 11 bases between. Germline CDR1 SGHRS, CDR2 YFSETQ. This CDR3 comprises 15 residues. The chain's CDR3 is CASSHDGSSYNEQFF. DNA for the CDR3: TGCGCCAGCAGCCACGACGGGAGCTCCTACAATGAGCAGTTCTTC.

The V and J genes are TRBV5-1 and TRBJ2-7; tentatively, D is TRBD2 (6 bases). Trimming took 4 bases from V and 10 from J, leaving 15 bases between them. This CDR3 spans 12 amino acids. From germline, CDR1 is SGHRS and CDR2 YFSETQ. The CDR3 DNA follows: TGCGCCAGCAGCCAGGACGGCGGGGTCCAGTACTTC. This codes for CASSQDGGVQYF.

The chain joins TRBV20-1 to TRBJ2-7; either TRBD1 or TRBD2 may fit D (6 bases each). The V gene's germline CDR1 is DFQATT and CDR2 SNEGSKA (reference sequence). V shed 3 bases and J shed 2 bases, with 14 bases lying between them. The CDR3 is 14 amino acids. CDR3 loop: CSASRGTPTYEQYF. DNA of the CDR3: TGCAGTGCTAGTCGCGGGACACCCACCTACGAGCAGTACTTC.

The chain uses TRBV6-5 and TRBJ2-6; D not resolved. The CDR3 contains 15 residues. Trimming took 7 bases from V and 0 from J, leaving 10 bases between them. From germline, CDR1 is MNHEY and CDR2 SVGAGI. The CDR3 here is CASIRGSSGANVLTF. The CDR3 DNA sequence: TGTGCCAGCATTAGAGGCAGCTCTGGGGCCAACGTCCTGACTTTC.

This chain uses TRBV5-1 with TRBJ2-7; 9 bases line up with TRBD2. J lost 8 bases, V lost 0 bases, and 9 bases had no gene match. This CDR3 has 15 residues. In germline, CDR1 is SGHRS, CDR2 YFSETQ. CDR3 sequence reads: CASSLAVAGEIKQYF. The CDR3 coding sequence is TGCGCCAGCAGCTTGGCGGTAGCGGGGGAAATAAAGCAGTACTTC.

This chain joins TRBV7-7 and TRBJ2-1; possible D gene TRBD2, 5 bases. CDR1 and CDR2 (germline): SSHAT, FNYEAQ (reference sequence). The length of the CDR3 is 13 residues. The germline V and J ends were trimmed by 5 bases and 4 bases, with 9 bases remaining between them. CDR3 in DNA: TGTGCCAGCAGCCAAGACTATTACAATGAGCAGTTCTTC. It is translated as CASSQDYYNEQFF.

J is TRBJ1-2 and V is TRBV6-2 or TRBV6-3; possible D gene TRBD1, 6 bases. V was shortened by 5 bases and J by 8 bases, with 9 bases between the two germline ends. Germline CDR1 reads MNHEY; CDR2 reads SVGEGT. The CDR3 loop spans 11 amino acids. DNA of the CDR3: TGTGCCAGCAGTCGGGACATCGGCTACACCTTC. Encoded protein: CASSRDIGYTF.

This clone has more than one count but fewer than ten. This chain connects TRBV19 to TRBJ2-6; TRBD1 or TRBD2 may be the D gene (6 bases each). This CDR3 comprises 16 residues. The V gene lost 7 bases and the J gene lost 3 bases, with 16 bases spanning the gap. Germline lookup yields CDR1 LNHDA and CDR2 SQIVND (reference sequence). CDR3 coding DNA: TGTGCCAGTATGGTTGGGGGGCAGAGTGGGGCCAACGTCCTGACTTTC. This gives the protein CASMVGGQSGANVLTF.

The genes are TRBV5-6 and TRBJ2-5; D gene ambiguous. Per the germline V gene, CDR1 is SGHDT and CDR2 is YYEEEE. This CDR3 has 13 amino acids. Trimming removed 0 bases at V and 1 base at J, with 4 bases between. The CDR3 reads CASSLGGQETQYF. The CDR3 region has the DNA TGTGCCAGCAGCTTGGGCGGCCAAGAGACCCAGTACTTC.

V gene TRBV28 combines with J gene TRBJ1-6; D is possibly TRBD1 (5 bases). CDR1 is MDHEN and CDR2 is SYDVKM in the germline V gene. Trimming shortened V by 5 bases and J by 7 bases, and 15 bases separated the two germline ends. The CDR3 is 15 amino acids. For the CDR3, the DNA is TGTGCCAGCAGTCGCAAGCCGGGGCTGAATTCACCCCTCCACTTT. This codes for CASSRKPGLNSPLHF. Based on the CDR3 plus reference TRBV28 and TRBJ1-6, the full variable domain is DVKVTQSSRYLVKRTGEKVFLECVQDMDHENMFWYRQDPGLGLRLIYFSYDVKMKEKGDIPEGYSVSREKKERFSLILESASTNQTSMYLCASSRKPGLNSPLHFGNGTRLTVT.

This clone was observed a single time. The V gene is TRBV28, the J gene TRBJ2-1; D unclear. Trimming pared 3 bases from V and 8 bases from J, leaving 14 bases between. The CDR3 is 14 residues long. From germline, CDR1 is MDHEN and CDR2 SYDVKM. CDR3 in amino acids: CASSFGSRQDEQFF. The CDR3 coding sequence is TGTGCCAGCAGTTTCGGATCCCGGCAGGATGAGCAGTTCTTC.

The chain recombines TRBV5-8 with TRBJ1-1; perhaps TRBD1 as D (5 bases). CDR3 length equals 13 residues. Trimming left V 3 bases short and J 4 bases short, with 10 bases between. Germline V lookup: CDR1 SGHTS, CDR2 YDEGEE. CDR3 sequence (DNA): TGTGCCAGCAGCTGGGACCGAGGCACTGAAGCTTTCTTT. As protein: CASSWDRGTEAFF.

This clone was observed a single time. The CDR3 bases are TGTGCCAGCAGCCGGGACAGACTAGCAGGCTACACCTTC. As protein: CASSRDRLAGYTF. The chain couples TRBV12-3 or TRBV12-4 to TRBJ1-2; 7 bases map to TRBD1. J lost 8 bases, V lost 6 bases, and 9 bases had no gene match. The CDR3 spans 13 residues.